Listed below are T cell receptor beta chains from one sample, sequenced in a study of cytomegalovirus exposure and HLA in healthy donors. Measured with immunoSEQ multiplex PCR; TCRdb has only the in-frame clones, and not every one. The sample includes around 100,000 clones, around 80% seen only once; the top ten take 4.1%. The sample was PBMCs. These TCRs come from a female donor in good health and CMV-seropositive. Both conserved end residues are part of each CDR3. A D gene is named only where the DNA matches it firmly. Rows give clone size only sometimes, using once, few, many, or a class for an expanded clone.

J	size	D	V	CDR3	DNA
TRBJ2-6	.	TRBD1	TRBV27	CASRRGTGGSGANVLTF	TGTGCCAGCAGGAGAGGGACAGGGGGCTCTGGGGCCAACGTCCTGACTTTC
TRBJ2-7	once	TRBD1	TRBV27	CASRPGTGVDPSYEQYF	TGTGCCAGCCGTCCCGGGACAGGGGTGGACCCCTCCTACGAGCAGTACTTC
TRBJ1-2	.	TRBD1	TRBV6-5	CASSYSGDREGGYTF	TGTGCCAGCAGTTACTCCGGGGACAGGGAAGGTGGCTACACCTTC
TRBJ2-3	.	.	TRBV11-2	CASSLEGENTQYF	TGTGCCAGCAGCTTAGAAGGGGAAAATACGCAGTATTTT
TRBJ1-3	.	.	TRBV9	CASSSQGWDSGNTIYF	TGTGCCAGCAGCAGTCAGGGTTGGGACTCTGGAAACACCATATATTTT
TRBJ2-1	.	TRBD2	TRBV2	CASSYGLAGRSYNEQFF	TGTGCCAGCTCCTACGGACTAGCGGGACGCTCCTACAATGAGCAGTTCTTC
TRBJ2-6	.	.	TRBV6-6	CASSYSNRDGANVLTF	TGTGCCAGCAGTTACTCCAACAGGGACGGGGCCAACGTCCTGACTTTC
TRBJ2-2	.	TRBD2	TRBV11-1	CASAWVGRGNTGELFF	TGTGCCAGCGCTTGGGTCGGGAGGGGGAACACCGGGGAGCTGTTTTTT
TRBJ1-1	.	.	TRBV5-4	CASSLQGPGTEAFF	TGTGCCAGCAGCTTGCAGGGTCCGGGCACTGAAGCTTTCTTT
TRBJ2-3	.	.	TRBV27	CASSLSVGTWSTDTQYF	TGTGCCAGCAGTTTATCGGTGGGGACTTGGTCCACAGATACGCAGTATTTT
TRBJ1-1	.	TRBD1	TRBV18	CASSPGTGREAEAFF	TGTGCCAGCTCACCCGGGACAGGGCGGGAAGCTGAAGCTTTCTTT
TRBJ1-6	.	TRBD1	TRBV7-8	CASSRRQGLPLHF	TGTGCCAGCAGCAGAAGACAGGGGTTACCCCTCCACTTT
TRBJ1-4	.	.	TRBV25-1	CASSEWTSANEKLFF	TGTGCCAGCAGTGAATGGACTTCGGCAAATGAAAAACTGTTTTTT
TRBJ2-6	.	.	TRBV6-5	CASNRNSGANGLTF	TGTGCCAGCAACCGAAACTCTGGGGCCAACGGCCTGACTTTC
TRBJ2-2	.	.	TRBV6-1	CASSEGISARGHTGELFF	TGTGCCAGCAGTGAAGGGATAAGCGCCCGGGGTCACACCGGGGAGCTGTTTTTT
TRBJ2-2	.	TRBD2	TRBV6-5	CASSYFRTSNTGELFF	TGTGCCAGCAGTTACTTCCGGACTAGCAACACCGGGGAGCTGTTTTTT
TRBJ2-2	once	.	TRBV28	CASTGGDRANTGELFF	TGTGCCAGCACGGGGGGGGACAGGGCAAACACCGGGGAGCTGTTTTTT
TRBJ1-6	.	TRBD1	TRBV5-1	CASRPTGGLYSPLHF	TGCGCCAGCAGACCTACAGGGGGCCTGTACTCACCCCTCCACTTT
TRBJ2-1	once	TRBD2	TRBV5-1	CASTTGTILREEQFF	TGCGCCAGCACCACCGGGACTATCCTTCGGGAGGAGCAGTTCTTC
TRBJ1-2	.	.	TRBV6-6	CASSPTGSYGYTF	TGTGCCAGCAGCCCGACTGGCTCCTATGGCTACACCTTC
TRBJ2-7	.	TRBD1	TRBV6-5	CASSRTTGDAYEQYF	TGTGCCAGCAGCCGTACCACAGGGGACGCCTACGAGCAGTACTTC
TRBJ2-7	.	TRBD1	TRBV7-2	CASSRDRASYEQYF	TGTGCCAGCAGCAGGGACAGGGCCTCCTACGAGCAGTACTTC
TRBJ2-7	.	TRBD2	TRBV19	CASSMVLADYEQYF	TGTGCCAGTAGTATGGTTCTAGCGGACTACGAGCAGTACTTC
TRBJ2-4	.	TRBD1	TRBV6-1	CASSPGTGGRNIQYF	TGTGCCAGCAGCCCCGGGACAGGGGGCCGGAACATTCAGTACTTC
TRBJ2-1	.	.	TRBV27	CASSFTGTPYNEQFF	TGTGCCAGCAGTTTTACAGGGACCCCCTACAATGAGCAGTTCTTC
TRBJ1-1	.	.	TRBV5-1	CASSLAEGEEQVAFF	TGCGCCAGCAGCTTGGCGGAGGGCGAAGAACAGGTTGCTTTCTTT
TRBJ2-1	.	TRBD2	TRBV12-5	CASKEGRLAGMDSYNEQFF	TGTGCTAGCAAAGAGGGGAGACTAGCGGGTATGGACTCCTACAATGAGCAGTTCTTC
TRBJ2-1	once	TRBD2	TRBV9	CASSVRLAGDEQFF	TGTGCCAGCAGCGTACGACTAGCGGGAGATGAGCAGTTCTTC
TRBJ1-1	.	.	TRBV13	CASSLVGRQAFF	TGTGCCAGCAGCTTAGTGGGGAGGCAAGCTTTCTTT
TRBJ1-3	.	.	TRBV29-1	CSATGTGNTIYF	TGCAGCGCTACAGGGACTGGAAACACCATATATTTT
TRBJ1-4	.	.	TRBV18	CASSPGGGNEKLFF	TGTGCCAGCTCACCAGGAGGCGGGAACGAAAAACTGTTTTTT
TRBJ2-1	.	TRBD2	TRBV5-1	CASSLGGLASYNEQFF	TGCGCCAGCAGCTTGGGGGGACTAGCTTCCTACAATGAGCAGTTCTTC
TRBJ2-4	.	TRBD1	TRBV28	CASSPPGTGARNIQYF	TGTGCCAGCAGTCCTCCCGGGACAGGGGCGAGAAACATTCAGTACTTC
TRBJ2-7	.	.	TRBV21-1	CASTSGVEGVYEQYF	TGTGCCAGCACCAGTGGTGTTGAAGGGGTCTACGAGCAGTACTTC
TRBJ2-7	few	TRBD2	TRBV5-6	CASSWPGTTTYEQYF	TGTGCCAGCAGCTGGCCCGGGACTACGACCTACGAGCAGTACTTC
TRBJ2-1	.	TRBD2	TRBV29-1	CSVSGAGVSYNEQFF	TGCAGCGTCTCCGGGGCGGGAGTGTCTTACAATGAGCAGTTCTTC
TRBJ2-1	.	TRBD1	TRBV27	CASSFGRGHEQFF	TGTGCCAGCAGTTTCGGCAGGGGGCATGAGCAGTTCTTC
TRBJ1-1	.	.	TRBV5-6	CASSLFGTEAFF	TGTGCCAGCAGCTTGTTCGGCACTGAAGCTTTCTTT
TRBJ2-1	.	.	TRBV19	CASSIGTGWNNEQFF	TGTGCCAGTAGTATAGGGACTGGCTGGAACAATGAGCAGTTCTTC
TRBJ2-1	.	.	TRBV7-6	CASSSGLRHNEQFF	TGTGCCAGCAGCTCGGGACTCCGTCACAATGAGCAGTTCTTC
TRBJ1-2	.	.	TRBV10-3	CAISESGTSHGYTF	TGTGCCATCAGTGAGTCGGGGACATCTCATGGCTACACCTTC
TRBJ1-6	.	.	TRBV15	CATSRLRGAPLHF	TGTGCCACCAGCAGACTCAGGGGTGCACCCCTCCACTTT
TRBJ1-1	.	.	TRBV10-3	CAITPRKGGNTEAFF	TGTGCCATCACCCCAAGAAAGGGAGGGAACACTGAAGCTTTCTTT
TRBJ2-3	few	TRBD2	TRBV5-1	CASSLVGSGRAEDTQYF	TGCGCCAGCAGCTTGGTGGGTAGCGGGAGGGCGGAAGATACGCAGTATTTT